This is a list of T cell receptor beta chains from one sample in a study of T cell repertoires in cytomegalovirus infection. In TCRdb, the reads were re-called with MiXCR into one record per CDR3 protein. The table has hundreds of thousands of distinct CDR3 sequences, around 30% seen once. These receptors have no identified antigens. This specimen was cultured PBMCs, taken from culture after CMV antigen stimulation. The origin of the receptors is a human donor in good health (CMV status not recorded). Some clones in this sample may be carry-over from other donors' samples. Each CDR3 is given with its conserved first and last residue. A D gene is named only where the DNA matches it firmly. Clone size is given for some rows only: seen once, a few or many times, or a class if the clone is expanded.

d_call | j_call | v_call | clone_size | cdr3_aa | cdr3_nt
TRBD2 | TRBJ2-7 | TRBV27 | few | CASRRTSGMYEQYF | TGTGCCAGCAGACGGACTAGCGGCATGTACGAGCAGTACTTC
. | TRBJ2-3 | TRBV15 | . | CATSREKGSFTDTQYF | TGTGCCACCAGCAGAGAGAAGGGCTCCTTCACAGATACGCAGTATTTT
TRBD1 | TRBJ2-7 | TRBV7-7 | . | CASSLLGQGEQYF | TGTGCCAGCAGCTTACTGGGACAGGGCGAGCAGTACTTC
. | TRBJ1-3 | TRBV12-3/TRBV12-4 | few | CASSLGTRQSSGNTIYF | TGTGCCAGCAGTTTGGGGACGAGGCAGAGCTCTGGAAACACCATATATTTT
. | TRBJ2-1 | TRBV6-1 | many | CASSPTRTNYNEQFF | TGTGCCAGCAGTCCAACCCGGACTAACTACAATGAGCAGTTCTTC
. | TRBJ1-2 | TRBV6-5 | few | CASSYSRDGYGYTF | TGTGCCAGCAGTTACTCGAGAGACGGCTATGGCTACACCTTC
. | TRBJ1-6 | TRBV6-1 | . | CASSSTGPNSPLHF | TGTGCCAGCAGTTCTACAGGGCCGAATTCACCCCTCCACTTT
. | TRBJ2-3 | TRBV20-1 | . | CSAQNTDTQYF | TGCAGTGCGCAGAACACAGATACGCAGTATTTT
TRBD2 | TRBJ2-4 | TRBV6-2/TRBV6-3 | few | CASSLAGKNIQYF | TGTGCCAGCAGTTTAGCGGGCAAAAACATTCAGTACTTC
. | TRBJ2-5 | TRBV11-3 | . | CASSPGRGSGETQYF | TGTGCCAGCAGCCCCGGCCGGGGGTCGGGAGAGACCCAGTACTTC
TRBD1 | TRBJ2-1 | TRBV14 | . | CASSPHRQGGYNEQFF | TGTGCCAGCAGCCCACACCGACAGGGGGGCTACAATGAGCAGTTCTTC
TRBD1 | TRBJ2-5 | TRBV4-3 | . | CASSQSTGSETQYF | TGCGCCAGCAGCCAATCGACAGGGTCGGAGACCCAGTACTTC
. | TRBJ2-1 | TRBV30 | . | CAWTPSQANEQFF | TGTGCCTGGACTCCGTCCCAGGCGAATGAGCAGTTCTTC
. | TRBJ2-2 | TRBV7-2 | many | CASSPIGGVSGELFF | TGTGCCAGCAGCCCCATAGGGGGAGTGAGCGGGGAGCTGTTTTTT
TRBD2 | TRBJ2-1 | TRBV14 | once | CASSLASGTHPLWNEQFF | TGTGCCAGCAGCCTCGCTAGCGGGACACACCCCCTATGGAATGAGCAGTTCTTC
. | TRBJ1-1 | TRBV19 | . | CASIGFGNTEAFF | TGTGCCAGTATTGGCTTCGGGAACACTGAAGCTTTCTTT
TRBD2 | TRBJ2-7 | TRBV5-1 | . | CASSFPRGSTYEQYF | TGCGCCAGCAGCTTCCCGCGGGGGAGTACCTACGAGCAGTACTTC
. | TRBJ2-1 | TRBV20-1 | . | CSVSLAYNEQFF | TGCAGTGTGAGTCTAGCCTACAATGAGCAGTTCTTC
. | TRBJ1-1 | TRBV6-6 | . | CASSYSMVSTEAFF | TGTGCCAGCAGTTACTCGATGGTAAGCACTGAAGCTTTCTTT
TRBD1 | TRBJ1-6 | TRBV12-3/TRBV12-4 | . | CASRQNRGSSYNSPLHF | TGTGCCAGCAGACAGAACAGGGGAAGCTCCTATAATTCACCCCTCCACTTT
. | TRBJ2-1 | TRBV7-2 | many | CASSGGSYNEQFF | TGTGCCAGCAGCGGGGGCTCCTACAATGAGCAGTTCTTC
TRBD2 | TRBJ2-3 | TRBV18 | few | CASSPLVAGGGETTQYF | TGTGCCAGCTCACCACTGGTAGCGGGCGGTGGCGAGACGACGCAGTATTTT
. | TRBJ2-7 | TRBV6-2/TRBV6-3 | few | CASMGFSYEQYF | TGTGCCAGCATGGGCTTCTCCTACGAGCAGTACTTC
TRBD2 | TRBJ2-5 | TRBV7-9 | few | CASSSGLGLAAVPQETQYF | TGTGCCAGCAGCTCGGGTTTGGGACTAGCGGCCGTTCCCCAAGAGACCCAGTACTTC
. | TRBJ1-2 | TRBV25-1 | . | CASSDFVYGYTF | TGTGCCAGCAGTGATTTCGTCTATGGCTACACCTTC
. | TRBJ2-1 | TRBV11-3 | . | CASGTQKGDSYNEQFF | TGTGCCAGCGGGACCCAGAAGGGAGATTCCTACAATGAGCAGTTCTTC
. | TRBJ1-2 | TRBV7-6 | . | CASSLSTRANYGYTF | TGTGCCAGCAGCTTATCAACAAGAGCTAACTATGGCTACACCTTC
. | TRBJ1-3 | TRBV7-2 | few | CASSTGLSGNTIYF | TGTGCCAGCAGTACGGGACTCTCTGGAAACACCATATATTTT
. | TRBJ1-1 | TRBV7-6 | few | CASSLVTPSLMNTEAFF | TGTGCCAGCAGCTTAGTCACCCCCAGCCTAATGAACACTGAAGCTTTCTTT
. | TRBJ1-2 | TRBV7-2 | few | CASSLVPEAGLYGYTF | TGTGCCAGCAGCTTAGTACCAGAAGCTGGGCTCTATGGCTACACCTTC
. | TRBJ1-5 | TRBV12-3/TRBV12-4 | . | CASSLGSRDQPQHF | TGTGCCAGCAGTTTAGGATCCCGAGACCAGCCCCAGCATTTT
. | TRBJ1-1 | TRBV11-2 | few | CASSEIQSLEAFF | TGTGCCAGCAGCGAAATCCAGTCGTTGGAAGCTTTCTTT
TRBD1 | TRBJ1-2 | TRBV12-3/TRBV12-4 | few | CASRPGQGFYGYTF | TGTGCCAGCAGGCCGGGACAGGGGTTCTATGGCTACACCTTC
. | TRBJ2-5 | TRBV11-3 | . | CASSLRTAGYQETQYF | TGTGCCAGCAGCTTGCGTACAGCCGGCTACCAAGAGACCCAGTACTTC
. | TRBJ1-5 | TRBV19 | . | CASSIAGSQPQHF | TGTGCCAGTAGTATCGCAGGGTCCCAGCCCCAGCATTTT
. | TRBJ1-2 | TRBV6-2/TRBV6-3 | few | CASSYSGQNYGYTF | TGTGCCAGCAGTTACTCTGGGCAGAACTATGGCTACACCTTC
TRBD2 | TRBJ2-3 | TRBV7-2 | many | CASSRGGLAGTTDTQYF | TGTGCCAGCAGCCGGGGGGGACTAGCAGGAACCACAGATACGCAGTATTTT
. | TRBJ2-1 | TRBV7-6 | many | CASSFFPPGSSYNEQFF | TGTGCCAGCAGCTTTTTTCCCCCAGGGAGCTCCTACAATGAGCAGTTCTTC
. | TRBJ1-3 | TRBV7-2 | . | CASSLVAGPSGNTIYF | TGTGCCAGCAGCTTAGTTGCGGGCCCCTCTGGAAACACCATATATTTT
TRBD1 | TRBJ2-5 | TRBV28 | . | CASSMGQGLGETQYF | TGTGCCAGCAGCATGGGACAGGGTTTGGGGGAGACCCAGTACTTC
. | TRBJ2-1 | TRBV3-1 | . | CASSQDLGTDQQFF | TGTGCCAGCAGCCAAGATCTCGGGACTGACCAGCAGTTCTTC
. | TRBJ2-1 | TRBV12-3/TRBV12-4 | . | CASSLFDRSYNEQFF | TGTGCCAGCAGTTTGTTCGATCGCTCCTACAATGAGCAGTTCTTC
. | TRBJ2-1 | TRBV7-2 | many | CASSPVAAWDNEQFF | TGTGCCAGCAGCCCTGTAGCAGCTTGGGACAATGAGCAGTTCTTC
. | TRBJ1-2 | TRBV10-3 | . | CAISEEGGEANYGYTF | TGTGCCATCAGTGAGGAGGGAGGCGAGGCTAACTATGGCTACACCTTC
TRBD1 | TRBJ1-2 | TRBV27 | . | CASSLFPGQELDGYTF | TGTGCCAGCAGTTTGTTCCCGGGACAGGAGCTGGATGGCTACACCTTC
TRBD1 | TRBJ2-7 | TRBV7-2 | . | CASSSLTGGPGYEQYF | TGTGCCAGCAGCTCTTTAACAGGGGGTCCGGGTTACGAGCAGTACTTC
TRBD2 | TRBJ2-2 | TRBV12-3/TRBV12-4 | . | CASRRLAANTGELFF | TGTGCCAGCCGGAGACTAGCGGCGAACACCGGGGAGCTGTTTTTT
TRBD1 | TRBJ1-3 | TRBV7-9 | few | CASSARQGDSGNTIYF | TGTGCCAGCAGCGCCCGACAGGGTGACTCTGGAAACACCATATATTTT
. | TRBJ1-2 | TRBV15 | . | CATSTGQTYGYTF | TGTGCCACCAGCACCGGACAGACCTATGGCTACACCTTC
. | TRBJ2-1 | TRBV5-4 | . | CASSFQDSDEQFF | TGTGCCAGCAGCTTTCAGGATTCCGATGAGCAGTTCTTC
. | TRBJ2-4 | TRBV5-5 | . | CASSPNRADIQYF | TGTGCCAGCAGTCCAAACAGGGCCGACATTCAGTACTTC
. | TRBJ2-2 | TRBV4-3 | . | CASSQDRASANTGELFF | TGCGCCAGCAGCCAAGATAGGGCATCGGCGAACACCGGGGAGCTGTTTTTT
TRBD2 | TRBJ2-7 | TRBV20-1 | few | CSARDLIAGGPF | TGCAGTGCTAGAGATCTTATAGCGGGAGGGCCTTTT